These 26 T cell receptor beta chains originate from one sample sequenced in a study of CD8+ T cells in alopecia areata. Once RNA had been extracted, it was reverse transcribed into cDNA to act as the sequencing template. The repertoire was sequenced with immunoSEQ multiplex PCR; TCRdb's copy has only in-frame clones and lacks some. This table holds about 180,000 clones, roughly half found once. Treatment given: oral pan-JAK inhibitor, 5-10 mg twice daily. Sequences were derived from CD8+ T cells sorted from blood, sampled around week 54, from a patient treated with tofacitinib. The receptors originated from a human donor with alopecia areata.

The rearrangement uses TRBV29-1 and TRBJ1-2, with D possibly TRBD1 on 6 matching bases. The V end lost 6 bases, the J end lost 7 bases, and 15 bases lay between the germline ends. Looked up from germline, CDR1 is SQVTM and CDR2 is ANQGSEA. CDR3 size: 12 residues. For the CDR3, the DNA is TGCAGCGTCTGGGGGGCGAAGGGTGGCTACACCTTC. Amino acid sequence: CSVWGAKGGYTF.

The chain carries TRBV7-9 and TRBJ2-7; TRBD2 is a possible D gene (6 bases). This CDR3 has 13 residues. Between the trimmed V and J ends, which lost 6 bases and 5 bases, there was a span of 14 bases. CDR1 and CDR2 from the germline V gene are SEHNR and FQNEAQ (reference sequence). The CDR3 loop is CASSVRRANEQYF. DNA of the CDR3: TGTGCCAGCAGTGTCAGGAGGGCCAACGAGCAGTACTTC.

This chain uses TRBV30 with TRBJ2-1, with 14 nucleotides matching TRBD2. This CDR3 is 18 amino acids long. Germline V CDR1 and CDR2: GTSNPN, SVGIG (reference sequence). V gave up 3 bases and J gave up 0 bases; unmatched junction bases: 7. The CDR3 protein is CAWSSGLAGGSSYNEQFF. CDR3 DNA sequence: TGTGCCTGGAGCAGCGGACTAGCGGGGGGAAGCTCCTACAATGAGCAGTTCTTC.

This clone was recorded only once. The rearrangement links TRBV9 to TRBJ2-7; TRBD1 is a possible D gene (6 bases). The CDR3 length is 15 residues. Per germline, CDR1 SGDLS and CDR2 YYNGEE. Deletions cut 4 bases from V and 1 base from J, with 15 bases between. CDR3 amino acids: CASSPGDGLSYEQYF. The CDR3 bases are TGTGCCAGCAGCCCAGGGGACGGCCTGTCCTACGAGCAGTACTTC.

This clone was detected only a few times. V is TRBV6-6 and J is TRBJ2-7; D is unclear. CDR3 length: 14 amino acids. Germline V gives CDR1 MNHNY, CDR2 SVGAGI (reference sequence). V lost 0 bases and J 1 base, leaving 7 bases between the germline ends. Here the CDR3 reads CASSYSDESYEQYF. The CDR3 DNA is TGTGCCAGCAGTTACTCGGACGAGTCCTACGAGCAGTACTTC.

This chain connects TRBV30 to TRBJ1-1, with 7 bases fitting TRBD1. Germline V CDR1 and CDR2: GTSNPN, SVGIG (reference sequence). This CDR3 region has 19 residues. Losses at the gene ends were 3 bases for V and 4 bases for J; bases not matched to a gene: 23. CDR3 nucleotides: TGTGCCTGGAGGACCAAGGGGCTGCAGAAGCCAGGGGGATTCACTGAAGCTTTCTTT. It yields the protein CAWRTKGLQKPGGFTEAFF.

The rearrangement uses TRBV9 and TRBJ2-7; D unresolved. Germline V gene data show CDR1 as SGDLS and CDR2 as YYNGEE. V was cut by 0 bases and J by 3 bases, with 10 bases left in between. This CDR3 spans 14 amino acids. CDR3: CASSVEGRFYEQYF. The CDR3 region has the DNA TGTGCCAGCAGCGTAGAGGGCAGGTTCTACGAGCAGTACTTC.

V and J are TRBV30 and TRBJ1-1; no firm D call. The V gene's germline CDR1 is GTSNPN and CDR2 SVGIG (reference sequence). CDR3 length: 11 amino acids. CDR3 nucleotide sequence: TGTGCTACCGGTCGGGACACTGAAGCTTTCTTT. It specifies CATGRDTEAFF.

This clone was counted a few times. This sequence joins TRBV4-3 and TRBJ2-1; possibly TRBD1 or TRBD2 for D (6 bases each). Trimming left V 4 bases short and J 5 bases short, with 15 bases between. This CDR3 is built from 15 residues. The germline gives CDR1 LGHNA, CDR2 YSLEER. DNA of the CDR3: TGCGCCAGCAGCCGGCTGACCGGGGGCCACAATGAGCAGTTCTTC. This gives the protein CASSRLTGGHNEQFF.

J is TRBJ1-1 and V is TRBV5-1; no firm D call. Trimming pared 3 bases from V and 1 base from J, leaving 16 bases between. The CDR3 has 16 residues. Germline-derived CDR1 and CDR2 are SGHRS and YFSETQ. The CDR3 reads CASSSFGQLRNTEAFF. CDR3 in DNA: TGCGCCAGCAGCTCATTTGGGCAGCTACGGAACACTGAAGCTTTCTTT.

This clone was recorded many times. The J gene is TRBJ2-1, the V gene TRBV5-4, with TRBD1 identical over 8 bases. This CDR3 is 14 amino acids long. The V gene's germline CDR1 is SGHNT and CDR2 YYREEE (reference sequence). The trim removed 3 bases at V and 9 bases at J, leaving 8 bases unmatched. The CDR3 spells CASSWGTGGGEQFF. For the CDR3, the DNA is TGTGCCAGCAGCTGGGGGACAGGTGGAGGTGAGCAGTTCTTC.

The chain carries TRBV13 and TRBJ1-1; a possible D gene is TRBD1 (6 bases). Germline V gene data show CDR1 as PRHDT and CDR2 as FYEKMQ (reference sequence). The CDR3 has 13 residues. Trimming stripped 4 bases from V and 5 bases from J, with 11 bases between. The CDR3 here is CASSSSGVTEAFF. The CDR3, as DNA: TGTGCCAGCAGCTCATCAGGGGTGACTGAAGCTTTCTTT.

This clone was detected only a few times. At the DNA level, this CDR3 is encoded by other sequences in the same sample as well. CDR3 DNA sequence: TGTGCCAGCAGTTTAAGGCGGGACTATGGCTACACCTTC. As protein: CASSLRRDYGYTF. The rearrangement uses TRBV27 and TRBJ1-2; D is uncertain. This CDR3 has 13 residues. The V gene's germline CDR1 is MNHEY and CDR2 SMNVEV (reference sequence). Trimming removed 2 bases at V and 3 bases at J, with 7 bases between.

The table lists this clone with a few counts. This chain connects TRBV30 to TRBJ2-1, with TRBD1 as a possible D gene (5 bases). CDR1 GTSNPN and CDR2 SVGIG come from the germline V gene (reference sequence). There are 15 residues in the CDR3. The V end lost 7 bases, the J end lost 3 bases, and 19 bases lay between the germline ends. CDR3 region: CAYKTGQRFYNEQFF. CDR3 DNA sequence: TGTGCCTACAAAACAGGTCAGAGGTTCTACAATGAGCAGTTCTTC.

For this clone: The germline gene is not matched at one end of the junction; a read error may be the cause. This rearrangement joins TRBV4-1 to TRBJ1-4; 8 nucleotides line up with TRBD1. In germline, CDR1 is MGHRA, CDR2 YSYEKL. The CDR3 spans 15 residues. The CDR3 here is CASSQYGQGGEKPFF. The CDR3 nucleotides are TGCGCCAGCAGCCAATACGGACAGGGAGGTGAAAAACCGTTTTTT.

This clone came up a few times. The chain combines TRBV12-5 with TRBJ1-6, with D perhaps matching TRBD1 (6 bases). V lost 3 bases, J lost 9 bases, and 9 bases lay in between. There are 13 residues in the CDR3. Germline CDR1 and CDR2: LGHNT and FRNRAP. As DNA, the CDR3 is TGTGCTAGTGGTTTATCAGGGGTTTCACCCCTCCACTTT. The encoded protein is CASGLSGVSPLHF.

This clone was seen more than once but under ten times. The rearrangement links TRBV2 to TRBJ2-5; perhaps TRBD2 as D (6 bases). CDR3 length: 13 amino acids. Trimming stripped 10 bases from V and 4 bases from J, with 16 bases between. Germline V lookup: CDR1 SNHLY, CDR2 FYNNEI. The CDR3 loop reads CATTITSPETQYF. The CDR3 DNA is TGTGCCACCACCATAACTAGCCCAGAGACCCAGTACTTC.

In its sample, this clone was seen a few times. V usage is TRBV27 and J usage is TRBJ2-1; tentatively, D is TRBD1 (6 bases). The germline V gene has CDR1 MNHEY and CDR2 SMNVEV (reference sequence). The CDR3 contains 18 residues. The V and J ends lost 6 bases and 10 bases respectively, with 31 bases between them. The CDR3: CASRPGTNRPEARWEQFF. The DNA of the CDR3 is TGTGCCAGCAGGCCCGGGACAAATCGACCCGAAGCCCGATGGGAGCAGTTCTTC.

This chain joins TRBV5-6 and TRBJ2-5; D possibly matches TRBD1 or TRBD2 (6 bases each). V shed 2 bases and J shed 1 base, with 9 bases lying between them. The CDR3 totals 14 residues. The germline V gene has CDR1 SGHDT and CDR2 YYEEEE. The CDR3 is CASSFGGGQETQYF. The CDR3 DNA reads TGTGCCAGCAGCTTCGGAGGGGGCCAAGAGACCCAGTACTTC.

The CDR3 coding sequence is TGTGCCACCAGCAGAGATTGGGGGATCGACAATGAGCAGTTCTTC. This translates into CATSRDWGIDNEQFF. The V and J genes are TRBV15 and TRBJ2-1; possibly TRBD1 or TRBD2 for D (5 bases each). CDR3 length: 15 amino acids. V was clipped by 0 bases and J by 5 bases, with 11 bases between them. Germline CDR1 LNHNV, CDR2 YYDKDF (reference sequence).

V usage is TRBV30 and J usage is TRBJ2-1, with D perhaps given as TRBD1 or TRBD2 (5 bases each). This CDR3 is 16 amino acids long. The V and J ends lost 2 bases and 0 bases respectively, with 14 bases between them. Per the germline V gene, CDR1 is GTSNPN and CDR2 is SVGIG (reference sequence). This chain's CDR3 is CAWSLDPGTSYNEQFF. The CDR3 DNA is TGTGCCTGGAGTCTCGACCCAGGGACCTCCTACAATGAGCAGTTCTTC. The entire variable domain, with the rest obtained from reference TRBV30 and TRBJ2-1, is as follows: SQTIHQWPATLVQPVGSPLSLECTVEGTSNPNLYWYRQAAGRGLQLLFYSVGIGQISSEVPQNLSASRPQDRQFILSSKKLLLSDSGFYLCAWSLDPGTSYNEQFFGPGTRLTVL.

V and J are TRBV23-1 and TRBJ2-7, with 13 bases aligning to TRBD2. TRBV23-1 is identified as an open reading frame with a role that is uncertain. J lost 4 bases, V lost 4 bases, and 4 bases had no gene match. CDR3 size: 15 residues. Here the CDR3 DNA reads TGCGCCAGCAGTCGAGGGACTAGCGGGGCTTACGAGCAGTACTTC. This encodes CASSRGTSGAYEQYF.

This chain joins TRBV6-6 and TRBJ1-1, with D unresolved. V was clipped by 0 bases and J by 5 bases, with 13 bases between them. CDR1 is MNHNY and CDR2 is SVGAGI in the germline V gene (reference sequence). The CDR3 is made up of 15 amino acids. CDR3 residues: CASSYSMALGTEAFF. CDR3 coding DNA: TGTGCCAGCAGTTACTCGATGGCCCTGGGAACTGAAGCTTTCTTT.

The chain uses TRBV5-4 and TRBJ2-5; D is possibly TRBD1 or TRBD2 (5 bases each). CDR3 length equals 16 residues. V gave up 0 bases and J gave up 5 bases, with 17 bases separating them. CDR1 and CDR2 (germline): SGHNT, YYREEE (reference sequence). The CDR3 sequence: CASSLDEGPIGETQYF. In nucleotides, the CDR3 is TGTGCCAGCAGCTTGGATGAGGGACCCATTGGGGAGACCCAGTACTTC.

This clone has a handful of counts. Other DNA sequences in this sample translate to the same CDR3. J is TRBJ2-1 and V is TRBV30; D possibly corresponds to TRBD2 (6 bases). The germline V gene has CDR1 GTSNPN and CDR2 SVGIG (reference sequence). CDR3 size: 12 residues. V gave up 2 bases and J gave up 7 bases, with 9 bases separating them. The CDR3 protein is CAWSPGGNEQFF. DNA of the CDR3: TGTGCCTGGAGTCCAGGAGGGAATGAGCAGTTCTTC.

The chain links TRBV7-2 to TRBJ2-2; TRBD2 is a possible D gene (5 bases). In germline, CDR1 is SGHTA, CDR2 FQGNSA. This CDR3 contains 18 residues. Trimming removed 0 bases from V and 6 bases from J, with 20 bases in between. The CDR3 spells CASSLALPSLSSSGELFF. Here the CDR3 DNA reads TGTGCCAGCAGCTTAGCCCTCCCTAGCTTGTCTTCGTCCGGGGAGCTGTTTTTT.